The source of this T cell receptor beta chain is a study of blood T cell repertoires in COVID-19. The CDR3 consists of 15 residues. Trimming left V 1 base short and J 8 bases short, with 17 bases between. The germline V gene has CDR1 MNHEY and CDR2 SMNVEV (reference sequence). The protocol was immunoSEQ multiplex PCR, while the TCRdb copy is restricted to in-frame clones and leaves out a portion. The sample carries around 290,000 clones, over 75% recorded once. Sequenced sample: PBMCs or T cells enriched from blood (not recorded which). The chain employs TRBV27 and TRBJ1-2; TRBD1 might be the D (5 bases). The sequence was collected from a woman aged 25 to 45 who had recovered from COVID-19. The CDR3 coding sequence is TGTGCCAGCAGTTTATTCTCCCTGGGGGGGAGCGGCTACACCTTC. Its protein is CASSLFSLGGSGYTF.